These 14 T cell receptor beta chains were sequenced from one sample in a study of monozygotic twins with inflammatory bowel disease. TCRdb processed the 5' RACE reads again and assigns one entry to each CDR3 protein, with no DNA. Reported are roughly 100,000 distinct CDR3 sequences; the ten largest clones contain roughly 1.8%. What was sequenced was blood. Source of these receptors: a human donor with ulcerative colitis or Crohn's disease, or a healthy co-twin of an affected twin (not recorded which).

The V call is TRBV7-2, the J call TRBJ2-4. The germline V gene encodes CDR1 SGHTA and CDR2 FQGNSA. This CDR3 spans 14 amino acids. This CDR3 is CASRPLGTKNIQYF.

The chain recombines TRBV29-1 with TRBJ2-7. The CDR3 extends over 12 amino acids. Germline lookup yields CDR1 SQVTM and CDR2 ANQGSEA. The CDR3 region is CSGGSDSYEQYF.

The rearrangement joins TRBV18 to TRBJ1-4; the TCRdb call, TRBD1, lacks DNA for checking. The length of the CDR3 is 16 residues. The germline gives CDR1 KGHSH, CDR2 LQKENI. The CDR3 here is CASSPSSPGTNEKLFF.

The chain joins TRBV20-1 to TRBJ2-7; TCRdb calls TRBD2, which cannot be checked without DNA. In germline, CDR1 is DFQATT, CDR2 SNEGSKA (reference sequence). The CDR3 extends over 16 amino acids. CDR3 in amino acids: CSAITSGRAWTYEQYF.

The chain carries TRBV20-1 and TRBJ2-5; TCRdb's D call of TRBD1 is untestable without DNA. CDR1 DFQATT and CDR2 SNEGSKA come from the germline V gene (reference sequence). The CDR3 covers 13 residues. The chain's CDR3 is CSARGRPGETQYF.

The V gene is TRBV5-1, the J gene TRBJ1-1. The CDR3 totals 12 residues. Germline V gives CDR1 SGHRS, CDR2 YFSETQ. The CDR3 loop is CASSWDSTEAFF.

This chain uses TRBV9 with TRBJ1-3. The CDR3 has 18 residues. The V gene's germline CDR1 is SGDLS and CDR2 YYNGEE. The CDR3 is CASSVQLATRGSGNTIYF. The whole variable domain, filled in from reference TRBV9 and TRBJ1-3, reads DSGVTQTPKHLITATGQRVTLRCSPRSGDLSVYWYQQSLDQGLQFLIQYYNGEERAKGNILERFSAQQFPDLHSELNLSSLELGDSALYFCASSVQLATRGSGNTIYFGEGSWLTVV.

This chain connects TRBV28 to TRBJ1-1; as DNA is missing, the TRBD1 call by TCRdb cannot be tested. Germline CDR1 and CDR2: MDHEN and SYDVKM. The length of the CDR3 is 18 residues. This CDR3 reads CASSPAQGGYRLNTEAFF.

The chain uses TRBV15 and TRBJ2-1; the D call from TCRdb, TRBD1, cannot be confirmed without DNA. CDR1 and CDR2 (germline): LNHNV, YYDKDF (reference sequence). The CDR3 totals 15 residues. The CDR3: CATSRPGTGNNEQFF.

This chain links TRBV11-2 with TRBJ2-1; the TRBD2 assignment by TCRdb is unverifiable without DNA. From germline, CDR1 is SGHAT and CDR2 FQNNGV. The CDR3 runs 14 residues. The CDR3 sequence is CASSTSGVYNEQFF.

This chain joins TRBV27 and TRBJ2-7; the TCRdb call, TRBD1, lacks DNA for checking. This CDR3 is built from 14 residues. CDR1 and CDR2 (germline): MNHEY, SMNVEV (reference sequence). The CDR3: CASSFRDRVGEQYF.

V is TRBV15 and J is TRBJ1-3. The CDR3 totals 13 residues. From germline, CDR1 is LNHNV and CDR2 YYDKDF (reference sequence). CDR3 sequence: CATSRDPGPTIYF.

V gene TRBV27 combines with J gene TRBJ2-6; TCRdb reports TRBD2, a call that lacks DNA to check it against. This CDR3 has 17 amino acids. Germline V lookup: CDR1 MNHEY, CDR2 SMNVEV (reference sequence). CDR3 region: CASSLSGGLSGANVLTF.

This chain joins TRBV18 and TRBJ2-2; checking the TCRdb D call of TRBD1 is not possible without DNA. The CDR3 spans 14 residues. CDR1 KGHSH and CDR2 LQKENI come from the germline V gene. The CDR3 region is CASSPSQGTGELFF.